This T cell receptor (beta chain) was recorded in a study of T-cell reconstitution after alpha-beta-depleted transplantation in children. Study observations and caveats: It was surviving recipient T cells and thymic progenitors that gave some patients high TCRbeta diversity at day 60. Counts and diversity of T cells one year after transplant came mostly from newly produced T cells. Approximately two months post-transplant, alpha-beta T cells reportedly originated from several hundred expanded graft clones.

Germline CDR1 reads LGHNA; CDR2 reads YSLEER. V was clipped by 0 bases and J by 3 bases, with 9 bases between them. The CDR3 contains 15 residues. For TCRbeta, the library was prepared with unique molecular identifiers. TCRdb independently ran MiXCR on the PCR reads; one entry per CDR3 protein. This sample has hundreds of thousands of distinct CDR3 sequences, with 10% to 15% found just once. In the case of this clonotype: Its antigen remains unknown.

This sequence originates from a male patient aged 10 to 17 who had a stem cell transplant for acute myeloid leukemia, so the T cells may come from the graft donor. The rearrangement uses TRBV4-3 and TRBJ2-1; no clear D gene. The input for sequencing was PBMCs, mostly from graft donor cells, taken 360 days after TCRalphabeta/CD19-depleted stem cell transplant. CDR3 in DNA: TGCGCCAGCAGCCAAGATAGGCCCTTCTACAATGAGCAGTTCTTC. It encodes CASSQDRPFYNEQFF.